The 14 T cell receptor beta chains presented below share a single source sample, sequenced in a study of blood T cells in healthy people across ages. A J-beta primer mix and a sample-barcoded 5' primer were used in a second PCR of roughly 6 to 11 cycles. TCRdb processed the 5' RACE reads anew with MiXCR; each CDR3 protein has one entry. The sample yields around 820,000 distinct CDR3 sequences, around 25% seen once. These data are also associated with another study on T cells of mothers and their children.

The specimen sequenced was blood. These receptors all stem from a boy younger than 18 in good health.

This clonotype was counted between two and nine times. The chain has TRBV5-6 and TRBJ2-1; a weak D match, TRBD2 (7 bases). The V gene lost 6 bases and the J gene lost 5 bases, with 15 bases spanning the gap. Germline V CDR1 and CDR2: SGHDT, YYEEEE. The CDR3 covers 14 residues. Here the CDR3 DNA reads TGTGCCAGCACCTACGGGCGGGGGCACAATGAGCAGTTCTTC. It specifies CASTYGRGHNEQFF.

V and J are TRBV30 and TRBJ2-3, with TRBD2 matching 7 bases. V trimming: 2 bases; J trimming: 0 bases; junction bases outside the gene matches: 2. CDR1 and CDR2 (germline): GTSNPN, SVGIG (reference sequence). The CDR3 consists of 14 residues. The CDR3 nucleotides read TGTGCCTGGAGTAGGGGAGGGAGCACAGATACGCAGTATTTT. Translation gives CAWSRGGSTDTQYF.

This clonotype was observed a handful of times. The chain couples TRBV11-2 to TRBJ2-2, with 10 bases matching TRBD2. This CDR3 is 16 amino acids long. V gave up 7 bases and J gave up 0 bases; unmatched junction bases: 5. The germline CDR1 and CDR2 sequences are SGHAT and FQNNGV. This CDR3 is CASTLGLAPNTGELFF. As DNA, the CDR3 is TGTGCCAGCACCCTGGGACTAGCGCCGAACACCGGGGAGCTGTTTTTT.

The chain recombines TRBV28 with TRBJ2-2; D is perhaps TRBD2 (6 bases). Germline V lookup: CDR1 MDHEN, CDR2 SYDVKM. The V end lost 6 bases, the J end lost 7 bases, and 9 bases lay between the germline ends. The CDR3 sequence is 12 residues long. The CDR3 here is CASRGLYGELFF. CDR3 sequence (DNA): TGTGCCAGCAGGGGACTGTACGGGGAGCTGTTTTTT. Full variable domain (remainder filled in from reference TRBV28 and TRBJ2-2): DVKVTQSSRYLVKRTGEKVFLECVQDMDHENMFWYRQDPGLGLRLIYFSYDVKMKEKGDIPEGYSVSREKKERFSLILESASTNQTSMYLCASRGLYGELFFGEGSRLTVL.

The chain joins TRBV28 to TRBJ2-5; D possibly matches TRBD1 or TRBD2 (7 bases each). V lost 6 bases to trimming and J lost 6 bases, with 23 bases between them. The CDR3 runs 16 residues. Germline values: CDR1 MDHEN, CDR2 SYDVKM. This chain's CDR3 is CASSPLETGRAKTQYF. CDR3 bases: TGTGCCAGCAGCCCCCTCGAGACAGGGAGGGCCAAGACCCAGTACTTC.

This chain uses TRBV6-5 with TRBJ1-1, with a possible D match to TRBD1 (5 bases). Germline-derived CDR1 and CDR2 are MNHEY and SVGAGI. This CDR3 has 15 amino acids. V dropped 0 bases and J dropped 4 bases, with 12 bases sitting between them. CDR3 nucleotide sequence: TGTGCCAGCAGTTACTCTCAGGGCAGTTTCACTGAAGCTTTCTTT. Translation: CASSYSQGSFTEAFF.

The sample holds a few counts of this clonotype. The rearrangement links TRBV18 to TRBJ2-1; TRBD2 is a possible D gene (6 bases). V was shortened by 2 bases and J by 8 bases, with 10 bases between the two germline ends. The germline V gene has CDR1 KGHSH and CDR2 LQKENI. The CDR3 loop spans 13 amino acids. The CDR3 protein is CASSPSGPDEQFF. In nucleotides, the CDR3 is TGTGCCAGCTCACCAAGCGGGCCCGATGAGCAGTTCTTC.

The CDR3 DNA is TGTGCCAGCAGCTTACCCGGGACGGACTATGGCTACACCTTC. Protein: CASSLPGTDYGYTF. V usage is TRBV13 and J usage is TRBJ1-2; perhaps TRBD1 as D (5 bases). The CDR3 runs to 14 residues. Germline CDR1 reads PRHDT; CDR2 reads FYEKMQ (reference sequence). V was clipped by 2 bases and J by 3 bases, with 10 bases between them.

The table lists this clonotype with a few counts. The chain combines TRBV11-2 with TRBJ2-1; TRBD2 aligns across 9 bases. Germline trimming cut 4 bases from V and 0 bases from J; bases unmatched to any gene: 4. The CDR3 contains 16 residues. The germline gives CDR1 SGHAT, CDR2 FQNNGV. The CDR3 spells CASSSATSGSYNEQFF. CDR3 sequence (DNA): TGTGCCAGCAGCTCCGCGACTAGCGGCTCCTACAATGAGCAGTTCTTC. Full variable domain (remainder filled in from reference TRBV11-2 and TRBJ2-1): EAGVAQSPRYKIIEKRQSVAFWCNPISGHATLYWYQQILGQGPKLLIQFQNNGVVDDSQLPKDRFSAERLKGVDSTLKIQPAKLEDSAVYLCASSSATSGSYNEQFFGPGTRLTVL.

This clonotype has only a few counts. The chain has TRBV7-2 and TRBJ2-1; D ambiguous. This CDR3 is built from 15 residues. Trimming removed 2 bases from V and 0 bases from J, with 8 bases in between. The germline V gene encodes CDR1 SGHTA and CDR2 FQGNSA. Here the CDR3 reads CASSLPLLSYNEQFF. The CDR3 coding sequence is TGTGCCAGCAGCTTACCCCTACTCTCCTACAATGAGCAGTTCTTC.

This clonotype was counted between two and nine times. The rearrangement joins TRBV7-9 to TRBJ1-3; D is unresolved. The CDR3 sequence is 15 residues long. Germline loops: CDR1 SEHNR, CDR2 FQNEAQ (reference sequence). The V end was cut by 2 bases, the J end by 7 bases, with 15 bases between. CDR3 nucleotides: TGTGCCAGCAGCTTACTGGGCTCGTATGGCAACACCATATATTTT. It is translated as CASSLLGSYGNTIYF.

This clonotype came up a few times. This chain uses TRBV25-1 with TRBJ2-7; a weak D match, TRBD2 (6 bases). Germline CDR1 MGHDK, CDR2 SYGVNS. V dropped 4 bases and J dropped 4 bases, with 26 bases sitting between them. This CDR3 has 18 amino acids. The CDR3 sequence is CASSGLGGSKEGLYEQYF. DNA of the CDR3: TGTGCCAGCAGTGGACTGGGTGGATCCAAAGAGGGACTGTACGAGCAGTACTTC.

The chain recombines TRBV4-3 with TRBJ1-2, with 10 bases that match TRBD1. V shed 1 base and J 1 base; nucleotides not matched to a gene: 0. The CDR3 is 15 residues long. The V gene's germline CDR1 is LGHNA and CDR2 YSLEER. The CDR3 region is CASSQGTGGNYGYTF. The CDR3 bases are TGCGCCAGCAGCCAAGGGACAGGGGGTAACTATGGCTACACCTTC.

Turning to this clonotype: One junction end disagrees with the germline gene, perhaps due to a read error. V gene TRBV2 combines with J gene TRBJ2-5; D unresolved. The CDR3 runs to 12 residues. Germline assignment: CDR1 SNHLY and CDR2 FYNNEI. CDR3 protein: CASRGDLAQLIF. CDR3 DNA sequence: TGTGCCAGCAGGGGCGACTTAGCCCAACTCATCTTC.